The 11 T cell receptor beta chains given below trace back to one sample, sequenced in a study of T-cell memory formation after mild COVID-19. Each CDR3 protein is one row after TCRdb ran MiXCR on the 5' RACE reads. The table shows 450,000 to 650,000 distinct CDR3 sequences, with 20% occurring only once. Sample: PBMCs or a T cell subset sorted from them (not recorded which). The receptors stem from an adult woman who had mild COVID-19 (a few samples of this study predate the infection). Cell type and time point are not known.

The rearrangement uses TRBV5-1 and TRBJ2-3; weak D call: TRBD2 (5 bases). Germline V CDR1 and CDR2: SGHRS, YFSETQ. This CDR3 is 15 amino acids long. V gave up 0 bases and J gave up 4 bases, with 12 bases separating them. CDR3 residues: CASSLDGIGADTQYF. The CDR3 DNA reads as TGCGCCAGCAGCTTGGATGGGATCGGGGCAGATACGCAGTATTTT. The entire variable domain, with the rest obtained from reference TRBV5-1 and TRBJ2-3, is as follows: KAGVTQTPRYLIKTRGQQVTLSCSPISGHRSVSWYQQTPGQGLQFLFEYFSETQRNKGNFPGRFSGRQFSNSRSEMNVSTLELGDSALYLCASSLDGIGADTQYFGPGTRLTVL.

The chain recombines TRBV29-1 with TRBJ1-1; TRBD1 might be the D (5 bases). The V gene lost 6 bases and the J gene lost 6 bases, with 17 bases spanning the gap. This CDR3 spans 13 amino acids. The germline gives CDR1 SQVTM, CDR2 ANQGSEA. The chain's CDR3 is CSVYGGLDSEAFF. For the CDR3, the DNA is TGCAGCGTGTATGGGGGACTTGACTCTGAAGCTTTCTTT.

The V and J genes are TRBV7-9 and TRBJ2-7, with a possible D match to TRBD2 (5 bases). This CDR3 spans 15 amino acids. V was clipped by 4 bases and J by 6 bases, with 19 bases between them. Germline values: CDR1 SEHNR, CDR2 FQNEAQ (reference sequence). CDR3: CASSSLWDIAGEQYF. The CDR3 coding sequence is TGTGCCAGCAGCTCCCTCTGGGATATCGCGGGCGAGCAGTACTTC.

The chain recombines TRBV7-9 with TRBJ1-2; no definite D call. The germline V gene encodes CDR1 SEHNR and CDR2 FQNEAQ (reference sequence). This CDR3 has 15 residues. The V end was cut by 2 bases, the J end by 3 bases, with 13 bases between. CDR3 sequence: CASSLFRAGDYGYTF. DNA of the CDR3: TGTGCCAGCAGCTTATTCCGGGCTGGGGACTATGGCTACACCTTC.

The CDR3 nucleotides are TGTGCCACCAGCAGAGAAGCGGGAGCCAAAAACATTCAGTACTTC. Translated, it gives CATSREAGAKNIQYF. This chain joins TRBV15 and TRBJ2-4; D possibly corresponds to TRBD2 (6 bases). In germline, CDR1 is LNHNV, CDR2 YYDKDF (reference sequence). V was trimmed by 0 bases and J by 0 bases, leaving 6 bases between them. The CDR3 has 15 amino acids.

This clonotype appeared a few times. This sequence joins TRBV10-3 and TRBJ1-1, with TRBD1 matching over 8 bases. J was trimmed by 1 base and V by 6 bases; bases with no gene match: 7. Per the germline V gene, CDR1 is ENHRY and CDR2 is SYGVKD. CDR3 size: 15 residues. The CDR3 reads CAISRQGMGNTEAFF. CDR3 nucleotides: TGTGCCATCAGCCGACAGGGGATGGGGAACACTGAAGCTTTCTTT.

The CDR3 DNA sequence: TGTGCCAGCAGTGCGCAAGGCGCTGGGGCCAACGTCCTGACTTTC. The encoded protein is CASSAQGAGANVLTF. This chain uses TRBV6-1 with TRBJ2-6; the D is unclear. CDR3 length equals 15 residues. Germline assignment: CDR1 MNHNS and CDR2 SASEGT. V lost 4 bases and J 2 bases, leaving 9 bases between the germline ends.

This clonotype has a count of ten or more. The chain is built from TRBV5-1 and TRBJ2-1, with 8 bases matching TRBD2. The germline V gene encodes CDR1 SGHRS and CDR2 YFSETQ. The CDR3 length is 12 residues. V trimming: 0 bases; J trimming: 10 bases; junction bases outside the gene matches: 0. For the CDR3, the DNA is TGCGCCAGCAGCTTGGTAGCGGGAGAGCAGTTCTTC. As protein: CASSLVAGEQFF. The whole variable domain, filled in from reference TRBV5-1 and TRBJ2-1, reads KAGVTQTPRYLIKTRGQQVTLSCSPISGHRSVSWYQQTPGQGLQFLFEYFSETQRNKGNFPGRFSGRQFSNSRSEMNVSTLELGDSALYLCASSLVAGEQFFGPGTRLTVL.

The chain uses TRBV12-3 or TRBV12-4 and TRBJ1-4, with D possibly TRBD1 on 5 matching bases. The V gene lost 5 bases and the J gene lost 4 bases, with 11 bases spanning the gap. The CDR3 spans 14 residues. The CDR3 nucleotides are TGTGCCAGCAGTACCGGGACGTATAATGAAAAACTGTTTTTT. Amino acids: CASSTGTYNEKLFF.

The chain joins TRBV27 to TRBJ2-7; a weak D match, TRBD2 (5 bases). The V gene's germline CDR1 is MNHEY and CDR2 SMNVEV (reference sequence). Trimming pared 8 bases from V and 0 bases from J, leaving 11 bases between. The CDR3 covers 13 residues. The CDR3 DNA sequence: TGTGCCAGCGGACTGAGTTTCTCCTACGAGCAGTACTTC. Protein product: CASGLSFSYEQYF.

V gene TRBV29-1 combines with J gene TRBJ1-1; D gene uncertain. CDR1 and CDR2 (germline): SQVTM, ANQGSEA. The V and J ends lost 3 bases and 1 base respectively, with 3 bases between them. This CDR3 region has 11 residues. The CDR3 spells CSVDGNTEAFF. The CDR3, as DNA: TGCAGCGTTGATGGGAACACTGAAGCTTTCTTT.